One sample yielded the 19 T cell receptor beta chains listed below, sequenced in a study of blood T cell repertoires in COVID-19. Here immunoSEQ multiplex PCR was the method, and the copy in TCRdb shows in-frame clones only, minus some. The repertoire holds some 300,000 clones, 80% to 90% seen once, with approximately 4.1% in the top ten. Sequencing was done on a sample of PBMCs or T cells enriched from blood (not recorded which). The receptors shown here come from a man between 25 and 39 years old who had recovered from COVID-19.

The V gene is TRBV18, the J gene TRBJ2-1; tentative D call: TRBD1 (8 bases). V was cut by 3 bases and J by 5 bases, with 14 bases left in between. The CDR3 is 15 amino acids. In germline, CDR1 is KGHSH, CDR2 LQKENI. CDR3 coding DNA: TGTGCCAGCTCACCTCGGACAGGGAGGGACAATGAGCAGTTCTTC. It specifies CASSPRTGRDNEQFF.

This clone was picked up a small number of times. This chain connects TRBV11-2 to TRBJ1-6; D remains ambiguous. This CDR3 has 17 residues. The V gene's germline CDR1 is SGHAT and CDR2 FQNNGV. V was clipped by 0 bases and J by 10 bases, with 19 bases between them. CDR3 in amino acids: CASSLDRVGRVGSPLHF. DNA of the CDR3: TGTGCCAGCAGCTTAGATCGAGTGGGGAGGGTAGGGTCACCCCTCCACTTT.

This clone came up once. Distinct nucleotide sequences in the sample also encode this CDR3. The chain employs TRBV5-1 and TRBJ2-2, with 7 bases lining up with TRBD2. The V segment lost 0 bases and the J segment 1 base; nucleotides outside the gene matches: 3. Germline V gene sequence: CDR1 SGHRS, CDR2 YFSETQ. CDR3 size: 16 residues. The CDR3 reads CASSLGLAGNTGELFF. The DNA of the CDR3 is TGCGCCAGCAGCTTGGGGTTAGCGGGGAACACCGGGGAGCTGTTTTTT.

The rearrangement joins TRBV6-1 to TRBJ2-7, with D unclear. The CDR3 runs 13 residues. Germline V gene sequence: CDR1 MNHNS, CDR2 SASEGT. V dropped 2 bases and J dropped 0 bases, with 5 bases sitting between them. CDR3 loop: CASSENISYEQYF. The DNA for the CDR3 is TGTGCCAGCAGTGAAAACATCTCCTACGAGCAGTACTTC.

This clone was counted once. As DNA, the CDR3 is TGTGCCAGCAGCTTGTTACAGAACTATGGCTACACCTTC. This sequence encodes CASSLLQNYGYTF. The chain recombines TRBV7-9 with TRBJ1-2; D is unresolved. The germline V gene encodes CDR1 SEHNR and CDR2 FQNEAQ (reference sequence). CDR3 size: 13 residues. Trimming took off 3 bases at V and 2 bases at J, with 7 bases between the two ends. Full variable domain (missing parts from reference TRBV7-9 and TRBJ1-2): DTGVSQNPRHKITKRGQNVTFRCDPISEHNRLYWYRQTLGQGPEFLTYFQNEAQLEKSRLLSDRFSAERPKGSFSTLEIQRTEQGDSAMYLCASSLLQNYGYTFGSGTRLTVV.

The V call is TRBV19, the J call TRBJ1-2, with D maybe TRBD1 (6 bases). This CDR3 has 13 residues. Trimming removed 7 bases at V and 2 bases at J, with 11 bases between. Per germline, CDR1 LNHDA and CDR2 SQIVND (reference sequence). CDR3 nucleotide sequence: TGTGCCAGTAAAGAAAGGGGGAACTATGGCTACACCTTC. Protein sequence: CASKERGNYGYTF.

The genes are TRBV6-5 and TRBJ1-3; maybe TRBD1 (6 bases). V dropped 0 bases and J dropped 4 bases, with 10 bases sitting between them. Germline CDR1 MNHEY, CDR2 SVGAGI. The CDR3 consists of 15 residues. DNA for the CDR3: TGTGCCAGCAGTTACTCGTATCAGGGGGGAAACACCATATATTTT. Translating gives CASSYSYQGGNTIYF.

The rearrangement uses TRBV2 and TRBJ1-2, with 9 bases that match TRBD1. The CDR3 contains 14 residues. V was clipped by 5 bases and J by 4 bases; unmatched bases: 5. The germline V gene has CDR1 SNHLY and CDR2 FYNNEI. The CDR3 region is CASSLQGAAYGYTF. The CDR3 nucleotides are TGTGCCAGCAGTCTACAGGGGGCCGCCTATGGCTACACCTTC.

The gene calls are TRBV2 and TRBJ1-1; D is ambiguous. CDR1 and CDR2 from the germline V gene are SNHLY and FYNNEI. The CDR3 is 13 residues long. The germline V and J ends were trimmed by 10 bases and 1 base, with 13 bases remaining between them. Here the CDR3 reads CATSGPGNTEAFF. For the CDR3, the DNA is TGTGCCACATCCGGCCCAGGGAACACTGAAGCTTTCTTT. The full variable domain, rest sourced from reference TRBV2 and TRBJ1-1, is EPEVTQTPSHQVTQMGQEVILRCVPISNHLYFYWYRQILGQKVEFLVSFYNNEISEKSEIFDDQFSVERPDGSNFTLKIRSTKLEDSAMYFCATSGPGNTEAFFGQGTRLTVV.

The rearrangement joins TRBV5-1 to TRBJ2-7; TRBD1 matches 10 bases. In germline, CDR1 is SGHRS, CDR2 YFSETQ. This CDR3 has 14 residues. With 4 bases clipped from V and 3 bases from J, the junction kept 4 bases outside the gene matches. Written as DNA, the CDR3 is TGCGCCAGCAGCCCGACAGGGGGCGACTACGAGCAGTACTTC. Amino acids: CASSPTGGDYEQYF.

The chain links TRBV5-4 to TRBJ2-1; 10 bases fit TRBD1. The V segment lost 5 bases and the J segment 3 bases; nucleotides outside the gene matches: 8. This CDR3 has 16 amino acids. Germline V gives CDR1 SGHNT, CDR2 YYREEE (reference sequence). The CDR3 DNA reads as TGTGCCAGCAGTTCCGTCCGGGACAGGGGCTACAATGAGCAGTTCTTC. Its translation: CASSSVRDRGYNEQFF.

This clone was seen just once. An end of the junction differs from the germline gene, which may be a read error. V gene TRBV7-7 combines with J gene TRBJ2-2; the match to TRBD2 covers 10 bases. This CDR3 spans 15 amino acids. CDR1 and CDR2 from the germline V gene are SSHAT and FNYEAQ (reference sequence). In DNA, the CDR3 is TGTGCTAGCAGCCCCCAGCGGGAGGGAACCGGGGAGCTGTTTTTT. Translating it yields CASSPQREGTGELFF.

The chain couples TRBV18 to TRBJ2-1, with 10 bases matching TRBD2. From germline, CDR1 is KGHSH and CDR2 LQKENI. V trimming: 3 bases; J trimming: 11 bases; junction bases outside the gene matches: 19. CDR3 length: 18 residues. The CDR3 DNA reads as TGTGCCAGCTCACCGCCCGTGCAATCCAGCGGGGGGGCCTCGAAGCAGTTCTTC. Encoded protein: CASSPPVQSSGGASKQFF.

The chain carries TRBV5-4 and TRBJ2-2; 9 positions agree with TRBD1. Germline CDR1 and CDR2: SGHNT and YYREEE (reference sequence). CDR3 size: 15 residues. J lost 8 bases, V lost 3 bases, and 8 bases had no gene match. The CDR3 reads CASSSQGAIFGELFF. In nucleotides, the CDR3 is TGTGCCAGCAGCTCACAGGGGGCGATTTTTGGGGAGCTGTTTTTT.

The V call is TRBV18, the J call TRBJ1-5; D ambiguous. V was trimmed by 1 base and J by 5 bases, leaving 9 bases between them. Germline loops: CDR1 KGHSH, CDR2 LQKENI. The CDR3 extends over 14 amino acids. The CDR3 loop is CASSPRQEDQPQHF. The CDR3 DNA sequence: TGTGCCAGCTCACCACGGCAAGAGGATCAGCCCCAGCATTTT.

J is TRBJ1-5 and V is TRBV2; TRBD1 matches at 8 bases. The V and J ends lost 4 bases and 7 bases, in that order; junction bases with no gene match: 9. CDR3 length equals 15 residues. Germline V gives CDR1 SNHLY, CDR2 FYNNEI. The CDR3 loop is CASSVGTGYGQPQHF. The CDR3 DNA sequence: TGTGCCAGCAGTGTCGGGACAGGCTATGGGCAGCCCCAGCATTTT.

The V and J genes are TRBV6-1 and TRBJ1-6; 7 bases map to TRBD1. The CDR3 covers 18 residues. Trimming at V came to 3 bases and at J to 0 bases, leaving 8 bases not matched to a gene. Looked up from germline, CDR1 is MNHNS and CDR2 is SASEGT. The CDR3 here is CASSDRLTGSSYNSPLHF. The CDR3 nucleotides read TGTGCCAGCAGTGATCGGTTGACAGGGAGCTCCTATAATTCACCCCTCCACTTT.

This clone was detected only once. This chain joins TRBV10-3 and TRBJ2-2; tentatively, D is TRBD2 (5 bases). The CDR3 sequence is 17 residues long. V was pared by 0 bases and J by 5 bases, with 16 bases between. Germline loops: CDR1 ENHRY, CDR2 SYGVKD. This CDR3 reads CAISESVIGGPTGELFF. Written as DNA, the CDR3 is TGTGCCATCAGTGAGTCGGTTATAGGCGGGCCGACCGGGGAGCTGTTTTTT.

The CDR3 spells CASSLLGQGRNEQFF. CDR3 DNA sequence: TGCGCCAGCAGCTTGTTAGGACAGGGGAGGAATGAGCAGTTCTTC. The genes are TRBV5-1 and TRBJ2-1; 9 bases match TRBD1. The CDR3 is made up of 15 amino acids. V was clipped by 1 base and J by 7 bases; unmatched bases: 6. Germline V gives CDR1 SGHRS, CDR2 YFSETQ.